This TCR beta chain came from a study of cytomegalovirus exposure and HLA in healthy donors (dated by TCRdb to about 2017). Describing the broader study: According to an earlier analysis of several hundred of the donors, about 180 million T cells yielded 117 million unique TCR beta sequences and more than 250 Gb of sequence data. Rather than drawing on any new phenotypic data, the later analysis identified candidate immune exposures from TCR beta sequences and the way those sequences occurred across donors. Roughly 5 DR-DQ haplotypes were treated as single units for association and clustering because of strong linkage in the cohort. Besides the first cohort of hundreds of subjects, a separate validation cohort made up of 95 to 150 different subjects was used. The study aimed to test whether cataloging public T cell receptors could reveal signatures of past pathogen exposure. In an earlier analysis of roughly 540 of the donors, high-throughput TCR beta sequencing was used to judge whether each TCR beta V gene segment behaved as functional or pseudogenic. Both class I and class II loci were covered by HLA typing, at four-digit resolution. To predict cytomegalovirus infection status, the study combined high-throughput TCR immunosequencing, statistical association of individual TCRs with disease status, and machine learning. An early release that covered 500 to 800 HLA-typed donors contained about 300 gigabases of sequencing data and 70 million to 100 million unique TCR sequences. The number of donors typed differed by locus, with roughly 629-640 for A, B, C, DRB1 and DQB1, roughly 550 for DQA1, 606 for DPA1, and 400 to 490 for DPB1. Donor age, sex, ethnicity and CMV serostatus were compiled together with the repertoire data. Among about 390 genotyped donors of the cohort, an average of about 240,000 unique TCR beta nucleotide sequences were sequenced per donor, 15% to 20% of them non-productive. Using immunosequencing, the study profiled T cell repertoires from some 670 subjects and related those repertoires to cytomegalovirus serostatus. A later analysis re-examined previously published TCR beta repertoires from just over 650 donors and added high-resolution HLA genotyping to investigate patterns of TCR occurrence. Genome-wide SNP genotypes for about three fifths of the roughly 670 donors were used in a later genetic analysis, which treated that subset as a discovery cohort. Among the roughly 430 genotyped donors, approximately 76% belonged to the genetic ancestry cluster associated with self-reported Caucasian donors. Every repertoire in the discovery cohort had been generated on one and the same sequencing platform.

The germline V gene provides CDR1 SGHTA and CDR2 FQGNSA. The CDR3 sequence holds 13 residues, the cysteine and phenylalanine included. Solely the CDR3 DNA is kept, with 39 bases framed from the first base. Between the V and J ends, shortened by 3 bases and 6 bases respectively, the junction contains 9 bases. What the work shows at the level of the full study, not this receptor alone: Most CMV-associated TCR beta chains appeared to be HLA-restricted in a later analysis, and the HLA associations seemed to be driven largely by CMV exposure. Broadly in line with IMGT annotations, most TCR beta V segments showed up in productive rearrangements about 87% or about 30% of the time in an earlier analysis of roughly 590 of the donors. The authors suggested that the approach could potentially be extended to other disease states and immunological phenotypes. The classifier was reported to diagnose cytomegalovirus status with high specificity and sensitivity in both the original and validation cohorts. The sequencing pipeline was judged likely to have produced a cluster of highly shared sequence variants as a technical artifact. An association between a missense DCLRE1C variant and V-gene and J-gene trimming of TCR beta chains was found in a later genetic analysis and replicated in an independent cohort. When HLA alleles, especially DR and DQ, strongly co-occurred, attributing TCR associations to individual alleles was difficult. HLA typing was unavailable for some donors at each locus, so association tests used only the typed subset. In vitro tests confirmed that a few of the cytomegalovirus-associated TCR beta chains recognize cytomegalovirus antigens. Immune exposure information for the cohort was limited to CMV serostatus. In a later analysis, the rate of TCR association differed among HLA loci, with DRB1 alleles having the most associated TCRs and HLA-C alleles having the fewest. A later analysis associated about 17,000 TCR beta sequences with specific HLA alleles at a false discovery rate of 0.05. Linkage disequilibrium might explain the correlated functional status among segregating V segments, but an unknown experimental factor could not be ruled out. This cohort had only TCR beta chains sequenced, and the lack of alpha or paired-chain data limited which features could be detected. In a later analysis, HLA-associated TCR beta chains showed more clonal expansion and lower generation probabilities than non-associated chains that were equally common. The earlier analysis of 450 to 700 of the donors excluded some 16 rarely observed V segments, including chromosome 9 orphons, because counts were too low. According to a later genetic analysis, donors in an Asian-associated ancestry cluster had fewer N-insertions in productive TCRs than the approximately 700-donor mean. A further reported finding was that TCR beta sequences accurately predicted the HLA-A and HLA-B alleles for most subjects in the first cohort. Because the 87-base-pair reads could not distinguish some IMGT-functional V segments, including TRBV6-2 and TRBV6-3, those segments were excluded. Roughly uniform sequencing depth across donors was assumed in presence/absence analyses, although this assumption may not hold. In the study, roughly 160 TCR beta chains were listed as associated with cytomegalovirus. Several of the top co-occurrence clusters appeared to be linked to parvovirus B19, influenza, CMV and Epstein-Barr virus, according to a later analysis. While some public TCRs were present in many individuals, most TCR sequences turned up only very rarely across donors.

A word on this clone: Its target antigen remains unknown. No much larger clone is present one base from it, and per-base qualities are unavailable.

The cohort was made up of about 670 healthy bone marrow donors. Cohort members were all nominally healthy when sampled, although unrecorded immune exposures were likely present. The donor was CMV seropositive and belonged to the group of more than 250 seropositive cohort members. A peripheral blood sample was provided by each donor, and peripheral blood mononuclear cells were used for TCR beta sequencing. Genomic DNA extraction from the blood cell samples was performed with the Qiagen DNeasy Blood Extraction Kit. Libraries were constructed by the immunoSEQ multiplex PCR assay. A mixture of 60 forward primers for TCR Vbeta segments and 13 reverse primers for TCR Jbeta segments was used in the multiplex PCR. The CDR3 region of rearranged TCR beta genes was amplified from genomic DNA by a multiplex PCR assay. On the Illumina HiSeq System, the amplified TCR beta libraries were sequenced as 87-base-pair reads. The study's own analysis went as follows. A later analysis counted tens of millions of unique TCR beta chains across the 650 to 800 repertoires, and 9.5 million to 11 million of these chains were shared by at least two donors. Raw reads were error-corrected and collapsed into unique sequences by a nearest-neighbor algorithm in which closely related sequences were merged to remove PCR and sequencing errors. V, D and J gene segments were assigned by aligning CDR3 sequences to IMGT reference sequences. For a sequence to be retained, a match of at least six nucleotides to both a V gene segment and a J gene segment was required. Rearrangements were called productive when the CDR3 lacked stop codons and stayed in frame with V and J; all others were non-productive. Following IMGT convention, CDR3 was defined as the stretch from the second conserved V-encoded cysteine to the conserved J-encoded phenylalanine. The earlier analysis of about 640 of the donors excluded any sequence lacking an unambiguous match to a single V gene segment. In an earlier analysis of 587 of the donors, V segments were called functional above 56.7% productive rearrangements and were called segregating when the between-donor standard deviation exceeded 5%. A statistical classification framework was developed to diagnose cytomegalovirus status using the catalog of TCR beta chain sequences. A later analysis assigned V and J genes by comparing TCR nucleotide sequences with IMGT/GENE-DB human TR gene sequences. The TCRdist pipeline was used in a later analysis to assign CDR3 sequences and most-parsimonious VDJ recombination scenarios. A later analysis defined each TCR beta chain by its CDR3 amino acid sequence plus V-gene family, and excluded reads lacking a unique V-gene family. To address suspected cross-contamination and a sequencing artifact, a later analysis removed a few hundred highly shared, low-generation-probability nucleotide sequences. For each public chain, a later analysis derived a clonal expansion index from normalized ranks of inferred template counts within each repertoire. In a later analysis, generation probabilities were computed with a VDJ recombination model fitted to out-of-frame rearrangements, and the resulting probabilities were checked against IGoR. In a later analysis, hypergeometric tests were used to score TCR-TCR, TCR-HLA and TCR-CMV co-occurrence, with a repertoire-size bias correction applied to TCR pairs. A later analysis estimated false discovery rates by permuting HLA or CMV assignments 20 times. A later analysis grouped co-occurring TCRs with DBSCAN, adding TCRdist sequence similarity when clustering within HLA-allele-positive subsets. For co-occurrence clustering, repertoires with fewer than 30,000 or more than 120,000 public chains were excluded, along with four to six repertoires with anomalous nucleotide sharing. TCRdb obtained this table from immuneACCESS and retained in-frame rearrangements with V and J assigned. These tables miss some clones; where compared with another copy, unresolved V genes account for less than half of the shortfall, and the remainder is unexplained. V and J calls and clone size follow that table, whereas D and trimming were derived from the DNA. Across this sample there are 150,000 or so clones, with around 70% seen only once. Of the sample, roughly 2% is held by the ten largest clones.

Sample: PBMCs. The V and J genes are TRBV7-2 and TRBJ1-5; a tentative D call is TRBD1 (5 bases match). This TCR came from a woman aged 55-69 years in good health and CMV-seropositive. The CDR3 region reads CASSFRDSQPQHF. The DNA sequence is TGTGCCAGCAGCTTCCGGGACTCTCAGCCCCAGCATTTT.